This passage covers 17 T cell receptor beta chains from one sample sequenced in a study of blood T cell repertoires in COVID-19. Method: immunoSEQ multiplex PCR; TCRdb's copy keeps in-frame clones and lacks some. The sample has 150,000 to 200,000 clones, about 86% seen once; the top ten hold 7% to 10%. Sequenced input: peripheral blood. The origin of the receptors is a man aged 45-65 years with active or convalescent COVID-19.

The V call is TRBV4-3, the J call TRBJ2-3; D remains ambiguous. This CDR3 is built from 14 residues. V lost 4 bases to trimming and J lost 5 bases, with 13 bases between them. Germline-derived CDR1 and CDR2 are LGHNA and YSLEER. CDR3 nucleotide sequence: TGCGCCAGCAGCCCAAACCTGGCTGAAGATACGCAGTATTTT. This sequence encodes CASSPNLAEDTQYF.

This clone turned up a few times. V is TRBV7-3 and J is TRBJ2-3; 14 bases fit TRBD2. The CDR3 length is 16 residues. V lost 4 bases, J lost 5 bases, and 5 bases stayed unmatched. Germline V gene sequence: CDR1 SGHTA, CDR2 FQGTGA. CDR3 protein: CASSSGLAGAEDTQYF. CDR3 coding DNA: TGTGCCAGCAGCTCGGGACTAGCGGGAGCTGAAGATACGCAGTATTTT.

This rearrangement joins TRBV28 to TRBJ1-3, with D tentatively TRBD1 (5 bases). The CDR3 has 15 residues. Germline V gene sequence: CDR1 MDHEN, CDR2 SYDVKM. V shed 6 bases and J shed 5 bases, with 17 bases lying between them. The CDR3 DNA sequence: TGTGCCAGCAGCACTCCTGGGGGGGGTAGAAACACCATATATTTT. As protein: CASSTPGGGRNTIYF.

J is TRBJ1-2 and V is TRBV19, with 7 bases identical to TRBD1. CDR1 and CDR2 (germline): LNHDA, SQIVND (reference sequence). Trimming cost V 6 bases and J 8 bases; bases outside gene matches: 15. The CDR3 consists of 15 residues. The CDR3 sequence is CASRTHGTDTEGYTF. CDR3 DNA sequence: TGTGCCAGTAGGACCCACGGGACAGATACGGAGGGCTACACCTTC.

CDR3: CASTLDRGRETQYF. The CDR3 nucleotides are TGTGCCAGCACCTTGGACAGGGGGCGGGAGACCCAGTACTTC. The J gene is TRBJ2-5, the V gene TRBV7-2; 11 positions agree with TRBD1. The J segment lost 5 bases and the V segment lost 7 bases, leaving 6 bases of the junction unmatched. The CDR3 length is 14 residues. Germline CDR1 is SGHTA and CDR2 is FQGNSA.

This chain connects TRBV19 to TRBJ1-1, with 8 nucleotides matching TRBD1. CDR1 is LNHDA, CDR2 SQIVND, per germline (reference sequence). This CDR3 contains 14 residues. J was trimmed by 5 bases and V by 6 bases; bases with no gene match: 8. The CDR3: CASRFRTGWTEAFF. DNA of the CDR3: TGTGCCAGTAGGTTCAGGACAGGGTGGACTGAAGCTTTCTTT.

V usage is TRBV11-2 and J usage is TRBJ2-2, with 14 bases identical to TRBD2. Germline-derived CDR1 and CDR2 are SGHAT and FQNNGV. The CDR3 is 15 amino acids. Trimming took 5 bases from V and 6 from J; bases not matched to a gene: 2. CDR3 sequence: CASSKGLAGAGELFF. CDR3 sequence (DNA): TGTGCCAGCAGCAAGGGACTAGCGGGAGCCGGGGAGCTGTTTTTT.

The V gene is TRBV5-1, the J gene TRBJ2-5; TRBD2 matches at 9 bases. Germline V lookup: CDR1 SGHRS, CDR2 YFSETQ. There are 15 residues in the CDR3. V shed 2 bases and J 7 bases; nucleotides not matched to a gene: 9. CDR3 sequence (DNA): TGCGCCAGCAGCTTTGGACTAGCGCCCCCGGGGACCCAGTACTTC. Protein sequence: CASSFGLAPPGTQYF.

The chain recombines TRBV30 with TRBJ2-1, with 9 nucleotides matching TRBD1. This CDR3 is built from 17 residues. Germline-derived CDR1 and CDR2 are GTSNPN and SVGIG (reference sequence). J was trimmed by 0 bases and V by 5 bases; bases with no gene match: 11. Here the CDR3 DNA reads TGTGCCTGGGGGGACAGGGAAGGGGCCAGCTCCTACAATGAGCAGTTCTTC. It specifies CAWGDREGASSYNEQFF.

V and J are TRBV15 and TRBJ2-2, with 12 bases that match TRBD2. V shed 0 bases, J shed 5 bases, and the junction held 7 bases outside the gene matches. Germline V CDR1 and CDR2: LNHNV, YYDKDF (reference sequence). The CDR3 runs 18 residues. This CDR3 is CATSRDKLAGGPTGELFF. The DNA for the CDR3 is TGTGCCACCAGCAGAGATAAACTAGCGGGAGGTCCTACCGGGGAGCTGTTTTTT. The entire variable domain, with the rest obtained from reference TRBV15 and TRBJ2-2, is as follows: DAMVIQNPRYQVTQFGKPVTLSCSQTLNHNVMYWYQQKSSQAPKLLFHYYDKDFNNEADTPDNFQSRRPNTSFCFLDIRSPGLGDTAMYLCATSRDKLAGGPTGELFFGEGSRLTVL.

The chain has TRBV24-1 and TRBJ2-7, with 7 positions matching TRBD1. CDR3 length equals 14 residues. From germline, CDR1 is KGHDR and CDR2 SFDVKD. J lost 5 bases, V lost 6 bases, and 9 bases had no gene match. CDR3 loop: CATSITGAFHEQYF. CDR3 in DNA: TGTGCCACCAGTATAACAGGGGCGTTCCACGAGCAGTACTTC.

The chain joins TRBV27 to TRBJ1-4; D gene unclear. The CDR3 sequence is 14 residues long. The germline V gene has CDR1 MNHEY and CDR2 SMNVEV (reference sequence). Trimming pared 4 bases from V and 5 bases from J, leaving 11 bases between. CDR3 bases: TGTGCCAGCAGTTCTCGAGCATTAAATGAAAAACTGTTTTTT. Protein sequence: CASSSRALNEKLFF.

This clone was seen only once. This chain's CDR3 is CASSSDRGHYEQYF. The CDR3 DNA follows: TGTGCCAGCAGTTCTGACAGGGGGCACTACGAGCAGTACTTC. The chain employs TRBV27 and TRBJ2-7; 10 nucleotides match TRBD1. Germline V gene data show CDR1 as MNHEY and CDR2 as SMNVEV (reference sequence). CDR3 length equals 14 residues. The V segment lost 4 bases and the J segment 3 bases; nucleotides outside the gene matches: 3.

The V gene is TRBV3-1 (or the pseudogene TRBV3-2), the J gene TRBJ1-2, with D hard to call. The CDR3 extends over 12 amino acids. Germline-derived CDR1 and CDR2 are LGHDT and YNNKEL (reference sequence). V was pared by 3 bases and J by 4 bases, with 6 bases between. The CDR3, as DNA: TGTGCCAGCAGCCAGAGCCCCTATGGCTACACCTTC. Protein sequence: CASSQSPYGYTF.

This chain links TRBV30 with TRBJ1-1, with D uncertain. Germline loops: CDR1 GTSNPN, CDR2 SVGIG (reference sequence). V lost 2 bases, J lost 11 bases, and 12 bases lay in between. The CDR3 sequence is 11 residues long. This CDR3 is CAWSMGAFAFF. The CDR3 DNA follows: TGTGCCTGGAGTATGGGAGCGTTTGCTTTCTTT. The whole variable domain, filled in from reference TRBV30 and TRBJ1-1, reads SQTIHQWPATLVQPVGSPLSLECTVEGTSNPNLYWYRQAAGRGLQLLFYSVGIGQISSEVPQNLSASRPQDRQFILSSKKLLLSDSGFYLCAWSMGAFAFFGQGTRLTVV.

The chain carries TRBV18 and TRBJ2-1; D is possibly TRBD2 (5 bases). The CDR3 length is 14 residues. From germline, CDR1 is KGHSH and CDR2 LQKENI. Trimming left V 1 base short and J 5 bases short, with 9 bases between. This CDR3 is CASSPLPRDNEQFF. CDR3 sequence (DNA): TGTGCCAGCTCACCACTACCGAGGGACAATGAGCAGTTCTTC.

The rearrangement joins TRBV6-5 to TRBJ1-5; D call uncertain. Germline-derived CDR1 and CDR2 are MNHEY and SVGAGI. This CDR3 region has 15 residues. The V end lost 11 bases, the J end lost 0 bases, and 17 bases lay between the germline ends. CDR3 region: CAASVTSYSNQPQHF. In DNA form, the CDR3 reads TGTGCCGCCAGCGTCACAAGCTATAGCAATCAGCCCCAGCATTTT.